This TCR beta chain derives from a study of blood T cell repertoires in COVID-19. Study in general: COVID-19 samples, acute and convalescent, were from the United States, Italy and Spain.

This CDR3 has 14 residues. CDR1 is MNHEY and CDR2 is SVGEGT in the germline V gene. Trimming removed 3 bases from V and 5 bases from J; junction bases left unmatched: 4. Per the original data handling: Reference gene primers were amplified, and this amplification served to estimate nucleated cell counts. Generated by immunoSEQ multiplex PCR, the TCRdb table keeps only in-frame clones and is missing some. For V, J and clone size, that table is used; D and trimming come from the DNA. Here the sample spans 200,000 to 250,000 clones, 70% to 90% being singletons. The chain recombines TRBV6-2 or TRBV6-3 with TRBJ2-5, with 9 bases that match TRBD2. Sequencing was done on a sample of peripheral blood. The receptor was derived from a woman under 40 with COVID-19, enrolled during active disease. The CDR3 region is CASSYGRGGETQYF. The CDR3, as DNA: TGTGCCAGCAGTTATGGGCGGGGGGGGGAGACCCAGTACTTC.